Sequencing of this T cell receptor beta chain was carried out in a study of blood T cell repertoires in COVID-19 (dated by TCRdb to the early 2020s). Turning to the overall study: The collaborator samples originated in the United States, Italy and Spain and spanned the acute and convalescent phases of COVID-19. The repertoires were released in a freely available public database intended as a resource for research on the immune response to SARS-CoV-2. A de-identified subject ID, COVID-19 status, age in years and sex were almost always included in the sample metadata. The samples were drawn from the first 160 participants of the ongoing ImmuneRACE study and from 950 to 1,500 subjects provided by 6 global collaborators. The material from the prospective study consisted of cDNA or gDNA derived from T cells, B-cell-depleted T cells, or PBMCs. Where available, HLA class I and class II types were obtained from metadata supplied by the sample provider rather than from assay-based typing. The dataset comprised deeply sampled blood TCRbeta repertoires from subjects exposed to, actively infected with, or recovered from COVID-19.

The CDR3 contains 13 residues, cysteine and phenylalanine counted. Only the CDR3 portion is preserved as DNA: 39 bases, with reading frame beginning at the first base. As encoded in the germline V gene, CDR1 is ENHRY while CDR2 is SYGVKD. V trim: 6 bases; J trim: 4 bases; unmatched bases: 5. Of note for this clone: No antigen is known for it. No per-base quality is available; no much larger clone lies one base away.

Study-level results and caveats: How much clinical and demographic metadata was included differed by source and by participant, and the metadata was provided uncurated.

Each collaborating institution followed its own protocols to collect whole blood in K2EDTA tubes. For TCRbeta analysis, collaborator samples were shipped as frozen whole blood, as isolated PBMCs, or as DNA extracted from either sample type. TCRbeta CDR3 regions were amplified from genomic DNA by means of the immunoSEQ Assay, a bias-controlled multiplex PCR. Turning to the authors' computational methods: Within the assay, amplification of reference gene primers was used to estimate how many nucleated cells each sample contained. Sequence reads were collapsed and filtered to measure the absolute abundance of every unique TCRbeta CDR3 rearrangement. For each sample, productive Simpson clonality was calculated as the square root of Simpson's diversity index over productive rearrangements. Not all clones reach the TCRdb copy of this immuneACCESS table, which keeps in-frame sequences only. Checked studies attribute under half of the gap to unresolved V genes and leave the rest unexplained. That table is the source of V, J and clone size, and D and trimming were worked out from the DNA. Within this sample are around 230,000 clones, with approximately 87% of them counted one time only. The ten largest clones add up to around 2.6% of the sample.

Sequencing was done on a sample of peripheral blood. The rearrangement combines TRBV10-3 with TRBJ1-2, and TRBD1 aligns with 7 junction nucleotides. The TCR was taken from an older woman with active or convalescent COVID-19. The DNA reads as follows: TGTGCCATCAGCGGACAGGTCGGCTATGGCTACACCTTC. Its translation is CAISGQVGYGYTF.